Following are 28 T cell receptor beta chains from one sample sequenced in a study of OX40 agonist ivuxolimab in advanced cancers. Some clones are missing from TCRdb's copy, which holds only in-frame ones; the method was immunoSEQ multiplex PCR. The data contain nearly 95,000 clones, roughly 92% of them seen just once; the ten biggest clones take up around 2.8%. The sequenced sample was CD4+ or CD8+ T cells sorted from blood, obtained in a trial of the OX40 agonist ivuxolimab. Receptors were obtained from an adult with an advanced solid tumor such as melanoma, head and neck, liver or kidney cancer.

The V gene is TRBV30, the J gene TRBJ1-5; maybe TRBD1 (6 bases). Germline V gene data show CDR1 as GTSNPN and CDR2 as SVGIG (reference sequence). CDR3 length: 15 residues. With 4 bases removed from V and 2 bases from J, the gap between germline ends came to 15 bases. CDR3 sequence reads: CAWTPGVSRNQPQHF. CDR3 bases: TGTGCCTGGACCCCAGGGGTGAGCCGCAATCAGCCCCAGCATTTT.

The chain links TRBV7-2 to TRBJ2-5; 7 bases are shared with TRBD2. Germline-derived CDR1 and CDR2 are SGHTA and FQGNSA. V shed 3 bases, J shed 4 bases, and the junction held 5 bases outside the gene matches. This CDR3 region has 14 residues. The CDR3 DNA follows: TGTGCCAGCAGCTTGGGAGGGGCGGGAGAGACCCAGTACTTC. This encodes CASSLGGAGETQYF.

The chain has TRBV5-4 and TRBJ2-3; TRBD2 might be the D (5 bases). The CDR3 loop spans 16 amino acids. Trimming shortened V by 0 bases and J by 1 base, and 12 bases separated the two germline ends. Looked up from germline, CDR1 is SGHNT and CDR2 is YYREEE (reference sequence). The CDR3 region is CASSLGLRGGTDTQYF. In DNA, the CDR3 is TGTGCCAGCAGCTTGGGGCTCCGGGGTGGCACAGATACGCAGTATTTT.

J is TRBJ2-1 and V is TRBV27; weak D call: TRBD1 (6 bases). Germline V gene lookup returns CDR1 MNHEY and CDR2 SMNVEV (reference sequence). CDR3 size: 15 residues. V dropped 5 bases and J dropped 4 bases, with 15 bases sitting between them. CDR3 DNA: TGTGCCAGCAGTCCCCTTTTGGGGGCTTACAATGAGCAGTTCTTC. This codes for CASSPLLGAYNEQFF.

The chain has TRBV7-2 and TRBJ2-3, with 7 bases identical to TRBD2. The CDR3 has 15 amino acids. Germline values: CDR1 SGHTA, CDR2 FQGNSA. Germline trimming cut 4 bases from V and 2 bases from J; bases unmatched to any gene: 6. The CDR3 coding sequence is TGTGCCAGCAGCTCGACGCGGGACTACACAGATACGCAGTATTTT. Translation gives CASSSTRDYTDTQYF.

This rearrangement joins TRBV7-8 to TRBJ2-3, with 7 bases matching TRBD2. With V trimmed by 4 bases and J by 2 bases, 12 bases remained unmatched. CDR3 length: 17 amino acids. Germline-derived CDR1 and CDR2 are SGHVS and FQNEAQ. CDR3 sequence: CASSSPPWDYDTDTQYF. CDR3 in DNA: TGTGCCAGCAGCTCCCCTCCGTGGGACTACGACACAGATACGCAGTATTTT.

The chain is built from TRBV12-5 and TRBJ1-5; D may be TRBD1 (5 bases). Germline lookup yields CDR1 LGHNT and CDR2 FRNRAP. This CDR3 region has 15 residues. V lost 7 bases and J 7 bases, leaving 20 bases between the germline ends. This CDR3 is CASADSLGTGQPQHF. DNA for the CDR3: TGTGCTAGTGCCGACTCCCTAGGGACGGGGCAGCCCCAGCATTTT.

This clone has only one observation. The chain joins TRBV27 to TRBJ2-2, with 8 bases aligning to TRBD1. The CDR3 covers 15 residues. V gave up 0 bases and J gave up 10 bases; unmatched junction bases: 7. Germline CDR1 reads MNHEY; CDR2 reads SMNVEV (reference sequence). In nucleotides, the CDR3 is TGTGCCAGCAGTTTATCGGACAGGGATGTTAAGGAGCTGTTTTTT. Translating gives CASSLSDRDVKELFF.

This clone appeared a single time. The gene calls are TRBV5-6 and TRBJ2-3, with 7 bases lining up with TRBD1. This CDR3 is 14 amino acids long. Germline values: CDR1 SGHDT, CDR2 YYEEEE. V shed 4 bases and J 3 bases; nucleotides not matched to a gene: 5. CDR3 nucleotides: TGTGCCAGCAGCCCCGGGACAGAGACAGATACGCAGTATTTT. Amino acid sequence: CASSPGTETDTQYF.

This chain connects TRBV5-3 to TRBJ2-1; tentatively, D is TRBD2 (6 bases). TRBV5-3 is noted as an ORF with a role that remains uncertain. Trimming took off 8 bases at V and 6 bases at J, with 18 bases between the two ends. This CDR3 has 14 residues. The CDR3 DNA follows: TGTGCCAGCAGCCGGCGACTAGATGGCAATGAGCAGTTCTTC. This gives the protein CASSRRLDGNEQFF.

CDR3 region: CASSFGSGGHYNEQFF. In nucleotides, the CDR3 is TGTGCCAGCAGCTTCGGTAGCGGGGGGCACTACAATGAGCAGTTCTTC. This sequence joins TRBV5-6 and TRBJ2-1, with 10 bases lining up with TRBD2. The CDR3 is 16 amino acids. Losses at the gene ends were 2 bases for V and 3 bases for J; bases not matched to a gene: 5. The germline V gene encodes CDR1 SGHDT and CDR2 YYEEEE. Full variable domain (outside the CDR3, taken from reference TRBV5-6 and TRBJ2-1): DAGVTQSPTHLIKTRGQQVTLRCSPKSGHDTVSWYQQALGQGPQFIFQYYEEEERQRGNFPDRFSGHQFPNYSSELNVNALLLGDSALYLCASSFGSGGHYNEQFFGPGTRLTVL.

This clone has a single count. V usage is TRBV4-1 and J usage is TRBJ1-1; TRBD1 matches at 12 bases. The CDR3 is 18 amino acids. Germline V CDR1 and CDR2: MGHRA, YSYEKL. V lost 0 bases, J lost 1 base, and 6 bases stayed unmatched. The CDR3 bases are TGCGCCAGCAGCCAAGAAGTCGGGACAGGGGGCCCGAACACTGAAGCTTTCTTT. The encoded protein is CASSQEVGTGGPNTEAFF.

The chain employs TRBV14 and TRBJ2-5; TRBD2 might be the D (5 bases). The V and J ends lost 0 bases and 1 base respectively, with 15 bases between them. Germline lookup yields CDR1 SGHDN and CDR2 FVKESK. CDR3 length: 17 amino acids. CDR3 in amino acids: CASSQDGVGVAQETQYF. The CDR3 nucleotides read TGTGCCAGCAGCCAAGATGGGGTCGGGGTGGCCCAAGAGACCCAGTACTTC.

In its sample, this clone was seen once. V is TRBV6-6 and J is TRBJ1-6, with 9 bases aligning to TRBD1. This CDR3 has 14 residues. In germline, CDR1 is MNHNY, CDR2 SVGAGI (reference sequence). J was trimmed by 10 bases and V by 4 bases; bases with no gene match: 5. The CDR3 reads CASSSGTGWSPLHF. CDR3 in DNA: TGTGCCAGCAGTTCGGGGACAGGGTGGTCACCCCTCCACTTT.

The V gene is TRBV4-3, the J gene TRBJ1-1, with D possibly TRBD1 on 6 matching bases. CDR1 and CDR2 from the germline V gene are LGHNA and YSLEER. This CDR3 comprises 16 residues. Trimming pared 0 bases from V and 1 base from J, leaving 12 bases between. CDR3 coding DNA: TGCGCCAGCAGCCAAGATTGGGGGGGGCGGAACACTGAAGCTTTCTTT. Encoded protein: CASSQDWGGRNTEAFF.

This sequence joins TRBV11-3 and TRBJ2-1; tentative D call: TRBD2 (6 bases). CDR1 SGHNT and CDR2 YENEEA come from the germline V gene. V lost 3 bases and J 6 bases, leaving 9 bases between the germline ends. This CDR3 spans 13 amino acids. The CDR3 coding sequence is TGTGCCAGCAGCTTGGGACTGATCAATGAGCAGTTCTTC. Residues: CASSLGLINEQFF.

The rearrangement joins TRBV29-1 to TRBJ2-7; the match to TRBD2 covers 7 bases. V lost 3 bases to trimming and J lost 3 bases; unmatched junction nucleotides: 5. This CDR3 is built from 13 residues. Per germline, CDR1 SQVTM and CDR2 ANQGSEA. Written as DNA, the CDR3 is TGCAGCGTTGAGGCGGGGGTCGACTACGAGCAGTACTTC. Its protein product is CSVEAGVDYEQYF.

The V and J genes are TRBV6-5 and TRBJ1-5, with D uncertain. This CDR3 is 13 amino acids long. CDR1 and CDR2 (germline): MNHEY, SVGAGI. V lost 2 bases to trimming and J lost 5 bases, with 7 bases between them. The CDR3 DNA reads as TGTGCCAGCAGTTACGCGTCAGATCAGCCCCAGCATTTT. This encodes CASSYASDQPQHF.

The chain links TRBV9 to TRBJ2-7; a possible D gene is TRBD2 (6 bases). V was shortened by 3 bases and J by 2 bases, with 12 bases between the two germline ends. The CDR3 is made up of 14 amino acids. Germline CDR1 SGDLS, CDR2 YYNGEE. The CDR3 DNA follows: TGTGCCAGCAGCGCCAGCGGGTCCCCCTACGAGCAGTACTTC. Its protein is CASSASGSPYEQYF.

The chain combines TRBV4-2 with TRBJ1-2; D possibly corresponds to TRBD1 (5 bases). The CDR3 is 16 amino acids. Germline lookup yields CDR1 LGHNA and CDR2 YNFKEQ. V shed 0 bases and J shed 3 bases, with 14 bases lying between them. This CDR3 reads CASSQEGTGYDYGYTF. CDR3 in DNA: TGTGCCAGCAGCCAAGAAGGGACCGGGTACGACTATGGCTACACCTTC.

The chain links TRBV5-4 to TRBJ2-7, with D unclear. From germline, CDR1 is SGHNT and CDR2 YYREEE (reference sequence). The CDR3 is 13 residues long. V dropped 3 bases and J dropped 0 bases, with 7 bases sitting between them. The CDR3: CASSSYSSYEQYF. In nucleotides, the CDR3 is TGTGCCAGCAGCTCCTATAGCTCCTACGAGCAGTACTTC.

The rearrangement joins TRBV5-5 to TRBJ2-1; a possible D gene is TRBD1 (5 bases). CDR1 and CDR2 (germline): SGHKS, YYEKEE (reference sequence). With 3 bases removed from V and 3 bases from J, the gap between germline ends came to 7 bases. This CDR3 is 13 amino acids long. CDR3 sequence: CASSYDSYNEQFF. The CDR3 DNA is TGTGCCAGCAGCTACGACAGCTACAATGAGCAGTTCTTC. Together with reference TRBV5-5 and TRBJ2-1, the CDR3 gives the full variable domain: DAGVTQSPTHLIKTRGQQVTLRCSPISGHKSVSWYQQVLGQGPQFIFQYYEKEERGRGNFPDRFSARQFPNYSSELNVNALLLGDSALYLCASSYDSYNEQFFGPGTRLTVL.

The chain joins TRBV6-1 to TRBJ2-5; D not resolved. The CDR3 length is 11 residues. V lost 7 bases and J 1 base, leaving 4 bases between the germline ends. The germline V gene has CDR1 MNHNS and CDR2 SASEGT. CDR3 region: CASTFQETQYF. The CDR3 nucleotides are TGTGCCAGCACCTTCCAAGAGACCCAGTACTTC.

The table lists this clone with a count of one. The genes are TRBV5-6 and TRBJ2-7, with unresolved D. Looked up from germline, CDR1 is SGHDT and CDR2 is YYEEEE. V lost 2 bases and J lost 3, with 6 bases in between. This CDR3 contains 12 residues. The CDR3 bases are TGTGCCAGCAGCTTCTACGGCTACGAGCAGTACTTC. As protein: CASSFYGYEQYF.

This clone was found once. V is TRBV25-1 and J is TRBJ2-1, with 9 nucleotides matching TRBD1. Germline V gene sequence: CDR1 MGHDK, CDR2 SYGVNS. With 5 bases clipped from V and 1 base from J, the junction kept 6 bases outside the gene matches. CDR3 length: 16 amino acids. The CDR3 DNA reads as TGTGCCAGCAGTCTCTGGACAGGGGAGTCCTACAATGAGCAGTTCTTC. Translating it yields CASSLWTGESYNEQFF.

V and J are TRBV15 and TRBJ2-7, with TRBD1 matching 7 bases. V was pared by 3 bases and J by 5 bases, with 10 bases of the junction left unmatched. Germline V gene lookup returns CDR1 LNHNV and CDR2 YYDKDF (reference sequence). The CDR3 has 15 residues. DNA for the CDR3: TGTGCCACCAGCAGTGGTACAGGGGAGCGGAACGAGCAGTACTTC. Its translation: CATSSGTGERNEQYF.

In DNA, the CDR3 is TGTGCCTCTAGTATTGGGGGGGCGCGCACTGAAGCTTTCTTT. Its translation is CASSIGGARTEAFF. V is TRBV19 and J is TRBJ1-1; tentatively, D is TRBD1 (6 bases). There are 14 residues in the CDR3. V was shortened by 11 bases and J by 4 bases, with 20 bases between the two germline ends. Germline values: CDR1 LNHDA, CDR2 SQIVND (reference sequence).

The J gene is TRBJ1-2, the V gene TRBV10-3, with TRBD1 matching over 8 bases. CDR3 length equals 15 residues. J lost 0 bases, V lost 3 bases, and 3 bases had no gene match. Per germline, CDR1 ENHRY and CDR2 SYGVKD. The CDR3: CAISDGQGANYGYTF. The DNA of the CDR3 is TGTGCCATCAGTGACGGACAGGGCGCTAACTATGGCTACACCTTC.